The subject of this entry is one T cell receptor (beta chain). Its antigen is undetermined. Within the sample, other DNA sequences also encode this same CDR3. This sample was taken from a study of shared clonotypes between healthy human individuals. Study results and caveats: Large sequencing depth failed to make sorted-subset sequencing complete, rarefaction showed. It was the non-shared clonotypes that had lower generation probabilities than clonotypes shared by all four donors.

Sequencing was at deep level. In the study's own analysis: Junction-only sequences produced by ImmunoSEQ had no quality scores, so filtering differed. Clones were sequenced by immunoSEQ multiplex PCR, and TCRdb holds only the in-frame ones, with some missing. That table gives V, J and clone size, and the DNA gave D and trimming. The data contain about 1.1 million clones, approximately 80% of them singletons. The sample taken for sequencing was memory CD4+ T cells from PBMCs. Subset reported: CD45RA-negative fraction. The source is a young man in good health. Some clones in this sample may be carry-over from other donors' samples.

CDR3 sequence reads: CASSSDRGGGYTF. As DNA, the CDR3 is TGTGCCAGCAGTTCGGACAGGGGAGGTGGCTACACCTTC. The J gene is TRBJ1-2, the V gene TRBV7-2, with 9 positions matching TRBD1. The trim removed 6 bases at V and 7 bases at J, leaving 6 bases unmatched. In germline, CDR1 is SGHTA, CDR2 FQGNSA. The CDR3 extends over 13 amino acids. The whole variable domain, filled in from reference TRBV7-2 and TRBJ1-2, reads GAGVSQSPSNKVTEKGKDVELRCDPISGHTALYWYRQSLGQGLEFLIYFQGNSAPDKSGLPSDRFSAERTGGSVSTLTIQRTQQEDSAVYLCASSSDRGGGYTFGSGTRLTVV.